These 5 T cell receptor beta chains were all obtained from the same sample, sequenced in a study of regulatory T cells in long-lasting Graves disease. For TCR beta, libraries came from iRepertoire HTBI primers and Arm-PCR of CDR3 regions. TCRdb re-derived calls from the multiplex PCR reads in MiXCR, one entry per CDR3 protein. Of a few hundred thousand distinct CDR3 sequences detected, roughly 18% appear once; the ten largest clones hold roughly 23%. The time point here: newly diagnosed GD, antithyroid drugs for less than 3 months. Preparation of the TCR library used RNA extracted from PBMCs. The sequenced sample was peripheral blood mononuclear cells (PBMCs), obtained at new diagnosis, from a patient treated with antithyroid drugs. Source of these receptors: a female donor with Graves disease.

J is TRBJ2-7 and V is TRBV4-3, with D possibly matching TRBD1 (5 bases). V dropped 0 bases and J dropped 2 bases, with 11 bases sitting between them. The germline V gene encodes CDR1 LGHNA and CDR2 YSLEER. The CDR3 extends over 15 amino acids. The CDR3 DNA is TGCGCCAGCAGCCAAGACCCGCAGGGCCCCTACGAGCAGTACTTC. It specifies CASSQDPQGPYEQYF.

The chain employs TRBV2 and TRBJ2-5; D might be TRBD2 (7 bases). V shed 6 bases and J shed 4 bases, with 15 bases lying between them. This CDR3 has 14 amino acids. Germline lookup yields CDR1 SNHLY and CDR2 FYNNEI. The DNA of the CDR3 is TGTGCCAGCAGCCCGGGGGGCAGGGGAGAGACCCAGTACTTC. Encoded protein: CASSPGGRGETQYF.

This clonotype was seen many times. V is TRBV7-8 and J is TRBJ2-5, with 8 nucleotides matching TRBD1. Germline V gene lookup returns CDR1 SGHVS and CDR2 FQNEAQ. The V and J ends lost 4 bases and 3 bases, in that order; junction bases with no gene match: 4. The CDR3 consists of 14 residues. The CDR3 is CASSSRTGKETQYF. The CDR3 bases are TGTGCCAGCAGCTCAAGGACAGGGAAAGAGACCCAGTACTTC.

This clonotype was counted between two and nine times. CDR3 loop: CASSLRRRTGDMVNEQFF. Written as DNA, the CDR3 is TGTGCCAGCAGCTTGAGGAGGCGGACAGGGGATATGGTGAATGAGCAGTTCTTC. The rearrangement joins TRBV7-9 to TRBJ2-1, with 9 bases that match TRBD1. The ends lost 3 bases at V and 7 bases at J; junction bases unmatched: 16. The germline V gene has CDR1 SEHNR and CDR2 FQNEAQ (reference sequence). The CDR3 runs to 18 residues.

The CDR3 DNA reads as TGTGCCAGCAGCCAAGTCGAGGGCATGAACACTGAAGCTTTCTTT. Protein: CASSQVEGMNTEAFF. This chain links TRBV3-1 with TRBJ1-1; the D is unclear. Germline values: CDR1 LGHDT, CDR2 YNNKEL (reference sequence). The CDR3 is made up of 15 amino acids. V was clipped by 1 base and J by 0 bases, with 9 bases between them.